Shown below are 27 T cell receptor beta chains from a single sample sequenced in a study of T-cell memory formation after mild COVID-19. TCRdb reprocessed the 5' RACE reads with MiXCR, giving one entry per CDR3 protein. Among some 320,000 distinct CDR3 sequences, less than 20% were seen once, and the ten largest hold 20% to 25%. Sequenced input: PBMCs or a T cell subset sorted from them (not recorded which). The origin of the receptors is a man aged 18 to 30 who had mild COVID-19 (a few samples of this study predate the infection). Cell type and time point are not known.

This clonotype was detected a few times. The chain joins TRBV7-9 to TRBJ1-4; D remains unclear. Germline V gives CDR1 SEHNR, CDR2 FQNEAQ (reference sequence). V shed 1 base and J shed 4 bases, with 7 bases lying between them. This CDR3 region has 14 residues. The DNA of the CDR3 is TGTGCCAGCAGCTTAGGCGGCCTTAATGAAAAACTGTTTTTT. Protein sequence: CASSLGGLNEKLFF.

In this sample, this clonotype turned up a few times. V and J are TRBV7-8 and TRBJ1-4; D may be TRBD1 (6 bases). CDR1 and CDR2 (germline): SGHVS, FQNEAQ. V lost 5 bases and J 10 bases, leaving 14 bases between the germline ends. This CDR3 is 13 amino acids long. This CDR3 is CASSPRGGGKLFF. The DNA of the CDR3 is TGTGCCAGCAGCCCTAGGGGGGGTGGAAAACTGTTTTTT.

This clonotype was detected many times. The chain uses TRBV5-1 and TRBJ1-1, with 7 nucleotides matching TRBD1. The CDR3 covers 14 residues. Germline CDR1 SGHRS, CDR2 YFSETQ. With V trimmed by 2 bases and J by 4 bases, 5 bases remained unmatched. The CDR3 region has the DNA TGCGCCAGCAGCTTTTCAGGGGGGATCACTGAAGCTTTCTTT. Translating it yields CASSFSGGITEAFF.

The CDR3 DNA reads TGTGCCAGCAGCTCCCGGCGGCCAGATACGCAGTATTTT. It is translated as CASSSRRPDTQYF. The V gene is TRBV7-3, the J gene TRBJ2-3; D is ambiguous. V was pared by 4 bases and J by 4 bases, with 9 bases between. The germline CDR1 and CDR2 sequences are SGHTA and FQGTGA. This CDR3 is built from 13 residues.

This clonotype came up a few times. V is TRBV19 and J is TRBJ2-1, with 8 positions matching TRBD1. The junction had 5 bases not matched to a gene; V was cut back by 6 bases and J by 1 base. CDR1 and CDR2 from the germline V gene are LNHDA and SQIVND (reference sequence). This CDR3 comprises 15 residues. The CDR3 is CASRGWTGSYNEQFF. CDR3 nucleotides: TGTGCCAGTAGGGGATGGACAGGGTCCTACAATGAGCAGTTCTTC.

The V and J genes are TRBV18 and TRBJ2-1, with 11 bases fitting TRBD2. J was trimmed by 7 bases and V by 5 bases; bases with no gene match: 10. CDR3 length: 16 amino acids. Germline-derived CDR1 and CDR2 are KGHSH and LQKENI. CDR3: CASSGPGTSGSNEQFF. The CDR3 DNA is TGTGCCAGCTCAGGACCCGGGACTAGCGGTTCTAATGAGCAGTTCTTC.

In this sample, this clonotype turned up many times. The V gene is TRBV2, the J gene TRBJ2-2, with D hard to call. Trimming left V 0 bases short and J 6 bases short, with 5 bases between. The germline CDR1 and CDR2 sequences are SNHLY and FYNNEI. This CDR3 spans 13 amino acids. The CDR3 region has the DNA TGTGCCAGCAGTGAAGCAGGTCCCGGGGAGCTGTTTTTT. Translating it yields CASSEAGPGELFF.

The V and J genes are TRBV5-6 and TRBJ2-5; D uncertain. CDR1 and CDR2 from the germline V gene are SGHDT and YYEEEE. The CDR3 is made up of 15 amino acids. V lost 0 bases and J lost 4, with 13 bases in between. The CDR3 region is CASSLVIPDIETQYF. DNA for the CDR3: TGTGCCAGCAGCTTGGTAATTCCGGATATAGAGACCCAGTACTTC.

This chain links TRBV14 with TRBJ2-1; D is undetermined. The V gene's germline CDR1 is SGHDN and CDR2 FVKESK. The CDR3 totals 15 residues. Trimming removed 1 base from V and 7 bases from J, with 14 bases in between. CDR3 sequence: CASSQGDGRWNEQFF. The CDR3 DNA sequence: TGTGCCAGCAGCCAAGGCGACGGACGGTGGAATGAGCAGTTCTTC.

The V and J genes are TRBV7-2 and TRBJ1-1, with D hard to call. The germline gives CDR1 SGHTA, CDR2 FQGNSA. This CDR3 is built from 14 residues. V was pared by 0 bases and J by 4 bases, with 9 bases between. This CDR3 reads CASSLATGSTEAFF. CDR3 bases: TGTGCCAGCAGCTTAGCGACGGGTAGCACTGAAGCTTTCTTT.

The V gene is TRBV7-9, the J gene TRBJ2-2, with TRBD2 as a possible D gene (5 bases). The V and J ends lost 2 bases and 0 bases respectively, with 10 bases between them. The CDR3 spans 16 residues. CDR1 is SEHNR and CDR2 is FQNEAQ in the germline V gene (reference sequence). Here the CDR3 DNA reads TGTGCCAGCAGCTTACCGGAACTAGCGAACACCGGGGAGCTGTTTTTT. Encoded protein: CASSLPELANTGELFF.

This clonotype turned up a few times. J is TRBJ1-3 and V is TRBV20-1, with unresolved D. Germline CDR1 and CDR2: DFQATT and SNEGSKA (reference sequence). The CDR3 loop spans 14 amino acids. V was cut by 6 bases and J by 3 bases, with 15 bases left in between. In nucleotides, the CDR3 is TGCAGTGCCCGGGTGAATTCTATTGGAAACACCATATATTTT. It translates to CSARVNSIGNTIYF.

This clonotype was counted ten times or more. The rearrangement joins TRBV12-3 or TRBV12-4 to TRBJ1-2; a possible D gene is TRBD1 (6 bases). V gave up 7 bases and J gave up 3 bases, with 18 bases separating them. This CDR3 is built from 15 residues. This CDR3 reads CASIQYVSGDYGYTF. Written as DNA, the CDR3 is TGTGCCAGCATCCAATACGTCTCAGGGGACTATGGCTACACCTTC.

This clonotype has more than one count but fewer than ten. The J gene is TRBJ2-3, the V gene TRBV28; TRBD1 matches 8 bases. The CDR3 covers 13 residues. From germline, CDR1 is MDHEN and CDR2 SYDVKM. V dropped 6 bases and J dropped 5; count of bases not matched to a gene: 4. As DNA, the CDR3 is TGTGCCAGCAGCCGAGGACAGGGAGATACGCAGTATTTT. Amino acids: CASSRGQGDTQYF.

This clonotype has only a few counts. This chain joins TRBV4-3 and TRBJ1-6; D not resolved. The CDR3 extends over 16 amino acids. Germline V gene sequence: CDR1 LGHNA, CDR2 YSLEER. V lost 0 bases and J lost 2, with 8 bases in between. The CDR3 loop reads CASSQDMVPYNSPLHF. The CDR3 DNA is TGCGCCAGCAGCCAAGATATGGTCCCCTATAATTCACCCCTCCACTTT.

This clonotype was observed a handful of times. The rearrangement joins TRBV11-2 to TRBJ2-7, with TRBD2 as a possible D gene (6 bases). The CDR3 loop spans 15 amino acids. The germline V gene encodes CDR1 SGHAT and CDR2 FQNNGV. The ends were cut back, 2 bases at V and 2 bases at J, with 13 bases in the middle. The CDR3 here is CASSLSRGSTYEQYV. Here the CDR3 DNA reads TGTGCCAGCAGCTTATCGCGGGGATCGACCTACGAGCAGTACGTC.

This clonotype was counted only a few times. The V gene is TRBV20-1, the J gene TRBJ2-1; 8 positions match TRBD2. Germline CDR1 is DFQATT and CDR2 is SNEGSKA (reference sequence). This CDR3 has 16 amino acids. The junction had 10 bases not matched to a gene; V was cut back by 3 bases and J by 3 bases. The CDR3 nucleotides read TGCAGTGCTAGGGGGAGCGGGAGAGATATCTACAATGAGCAGTTCTTC. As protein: CSARGSGRDIYNEQFF.

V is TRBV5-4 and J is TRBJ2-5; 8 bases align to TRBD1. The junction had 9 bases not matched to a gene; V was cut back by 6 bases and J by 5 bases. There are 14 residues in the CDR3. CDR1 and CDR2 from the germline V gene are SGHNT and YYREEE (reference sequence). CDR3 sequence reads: CASKGQDELETQYF. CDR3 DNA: TGTGCCAGCAAGGGACAGGACGAGTTGGAGACCCAGTACTTC.

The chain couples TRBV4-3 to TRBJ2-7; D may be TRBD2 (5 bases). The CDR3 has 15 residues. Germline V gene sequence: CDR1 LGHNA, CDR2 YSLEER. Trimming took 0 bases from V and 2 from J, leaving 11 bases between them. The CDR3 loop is CASSQERGSAYEQYF. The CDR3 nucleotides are TGCGCCAGCAGCCAAGAACGTGGTAGCGCCTACGAGCAGTACTTC.

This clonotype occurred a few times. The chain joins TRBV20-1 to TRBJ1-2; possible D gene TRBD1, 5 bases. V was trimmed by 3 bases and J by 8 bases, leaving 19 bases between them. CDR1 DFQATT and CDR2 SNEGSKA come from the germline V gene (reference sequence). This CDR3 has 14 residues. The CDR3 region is CSASPPGPPAGYTF. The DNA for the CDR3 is TGCAGTGCTAGCCCTCCGGGGCCCCCGGCGGGCTACACCTTC.

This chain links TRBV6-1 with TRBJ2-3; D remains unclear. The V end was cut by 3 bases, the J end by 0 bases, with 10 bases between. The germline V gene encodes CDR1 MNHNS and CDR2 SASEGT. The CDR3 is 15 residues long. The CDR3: CASSEFLGSTDTQYF. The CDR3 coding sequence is TGTGCCAGCAGTGAGTTCCTGGGTAGCACAGATACGCAGTATTTT.

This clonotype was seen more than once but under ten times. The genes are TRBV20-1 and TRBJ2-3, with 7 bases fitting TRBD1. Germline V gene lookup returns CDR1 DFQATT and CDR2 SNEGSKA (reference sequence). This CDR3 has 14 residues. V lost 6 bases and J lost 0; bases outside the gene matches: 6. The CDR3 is CSAAGGASTDTQYF. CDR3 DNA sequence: TGCAGTGCAGCAGGGGGTGCTAGCACAGATACGCAGTATTTT.

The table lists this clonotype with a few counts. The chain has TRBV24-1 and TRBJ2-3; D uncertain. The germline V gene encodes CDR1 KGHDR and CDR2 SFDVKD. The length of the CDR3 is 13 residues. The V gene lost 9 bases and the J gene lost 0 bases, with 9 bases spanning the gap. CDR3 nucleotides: TGTGCCACCGGGGTCGGGAGCACAGATACGCAGTATTTT. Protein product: CATGVGSTDTQYF.

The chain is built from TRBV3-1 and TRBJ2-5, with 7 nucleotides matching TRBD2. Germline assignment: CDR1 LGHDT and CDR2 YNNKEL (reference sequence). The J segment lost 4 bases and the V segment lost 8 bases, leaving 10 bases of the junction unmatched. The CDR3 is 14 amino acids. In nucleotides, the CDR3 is TGTGCCAGCTCCCAAAGCGGGGTAACAGAGACCCAGTACTTC. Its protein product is CASSQSGVTETQYF.

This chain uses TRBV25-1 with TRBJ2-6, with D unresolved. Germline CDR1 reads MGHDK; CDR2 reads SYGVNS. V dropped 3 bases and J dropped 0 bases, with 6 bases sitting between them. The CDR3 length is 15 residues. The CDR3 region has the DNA TGTGCCAGCAGTGACCGGAGCTCTGGGGCCAACGTCCTGACTTTC. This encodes CASSDRSSGANVLTF.

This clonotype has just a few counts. Written as DNA, the CDR3 is TGTGCCAGGGGCAGGGCAGTCAAGATGGAGCAGTACGTC. Residues: CARGRAVKMEQYV. J is TRBJ2-7 and V is TRBV11-2, with TRBD1 as a possible D gene (5 bases). The ends were cut back, 9 bases at V and 7 bases at J, with 19 bases in the middle. The CDR3 length is 13 residues. The germline V gene encodes CDR1 SGHAT and CDR2 FQNNGV.

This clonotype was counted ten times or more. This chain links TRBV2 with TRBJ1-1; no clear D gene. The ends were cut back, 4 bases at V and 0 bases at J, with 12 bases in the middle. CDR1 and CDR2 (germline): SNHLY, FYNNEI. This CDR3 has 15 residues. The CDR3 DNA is TGTGCCAGCAGTGTCGCAGTTCAGATGAACACTGAAGCTTTCTTT. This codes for CASSVAVQMNTEAFF.